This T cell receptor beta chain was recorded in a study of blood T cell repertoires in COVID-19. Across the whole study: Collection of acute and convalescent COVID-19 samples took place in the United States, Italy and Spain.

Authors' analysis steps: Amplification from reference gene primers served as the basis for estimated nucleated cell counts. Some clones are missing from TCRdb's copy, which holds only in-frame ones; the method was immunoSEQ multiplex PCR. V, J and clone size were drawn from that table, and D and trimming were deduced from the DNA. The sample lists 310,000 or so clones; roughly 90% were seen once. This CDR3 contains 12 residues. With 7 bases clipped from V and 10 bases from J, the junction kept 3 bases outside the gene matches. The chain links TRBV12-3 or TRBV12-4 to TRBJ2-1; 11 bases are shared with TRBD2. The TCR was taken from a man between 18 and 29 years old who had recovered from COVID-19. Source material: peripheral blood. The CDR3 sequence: CASTASGGEQFF. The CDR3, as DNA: TGTGCCAGCACTGCTAGCGGGGGGGAGCAGTTCTTC.